The clone carrying this TCR beta chain was counted once. Using immunoSEQ multiplex PCR, the repertoire was profiled, and TCRdb retains in-frame clones only, with some absent. This sample carries about 85,000 clones, approximately 91% of them seen once, and the ten largest clones take roughly 2.5%. The data stem from a study of T cell changes during pregnancy in multiple sclerosis. The V gene lost 1 base and the J gene lost 4 bases, with 14 bases spanning the gap. Germline CDR1 and CDR2: LNHDA and SQIVND (reference sequence). There are 16 residues in the CDR3. V gene TRBV19 combines with J gene TRBJ1-5; D not certain. Sample: peripheral blood, taken in the first trimester of pregnancy. The TCR comes from a female donor with multiple sclerosis, enrolled in a pregnancy study. The CDR3: CASSIGRGSGNQPQHF. The CDR3 coding sequence is TGTGCCAGTAGTATAGGAAGAGGGAGTGGGAATCAGCCCCAGCATTTT.